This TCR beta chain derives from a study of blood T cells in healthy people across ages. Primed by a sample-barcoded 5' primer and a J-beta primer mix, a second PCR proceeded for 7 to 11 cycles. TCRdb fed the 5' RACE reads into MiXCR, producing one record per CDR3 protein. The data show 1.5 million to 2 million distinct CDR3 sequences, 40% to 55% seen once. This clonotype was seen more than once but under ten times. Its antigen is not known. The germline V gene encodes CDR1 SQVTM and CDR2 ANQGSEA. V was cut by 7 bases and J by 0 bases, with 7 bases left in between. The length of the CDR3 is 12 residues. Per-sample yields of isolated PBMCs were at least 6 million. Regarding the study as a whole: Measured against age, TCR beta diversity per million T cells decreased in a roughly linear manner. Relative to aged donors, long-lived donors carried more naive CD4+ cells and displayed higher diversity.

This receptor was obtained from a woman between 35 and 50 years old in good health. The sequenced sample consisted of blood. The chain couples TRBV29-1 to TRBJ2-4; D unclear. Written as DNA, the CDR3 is TGCAGCGCGGTCATAGCCAAAAACATTCAGTACTTC. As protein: CSAVIAKNIQYF.